These 18 T cell receptor beta chains came from one sample sequenced in a study of blood T cell repertoires in COVID-19. Some clones are missing from TCRdb's copy, which holds only in-frame ones; the method was immunoSEQ multiplex PCR. The sample lists fewer than 450,000 clones, 85% to 90% occurring once. The sequenced sample was peripheral blood. These receptor sequences come from a woman aged 70-85 years with COVID-19, enrolled during active disease.

The rearrangement links TRBV5-1 to TRBJ2-7; TRBD1 agrees at 8 bases. The V gene end was trimmed by 5 bases and the J gene end by 7 bases; junction bases not matched to a gene: 11. This CDR3 comprises 14 residues. Germline CDR1 reads SGHRS; CDR2 reads YFSETQ. CDR3 sequence: CASSETGALGEQYF. The CDR3 region has the DNA TGCGCCAGCAGTGAGACAGGGGCATTAGGGGAGCAGTACTTC.

Only one count was recorded for this clone. The chain is built from TRBV25-1 and TRBJ1-1; 7 bases align to TRBD1. This CDR3 has 18 amino acids. V lost 4 bases to trimming and J lost 4 bases; unmatched junction nucleotides: 18. Germline V gene lookup returns CDR1 MGHDK and CDR2 SYGVNS. CDR3 sequence (DNA): TGTGCCAGCAGTGGCTCACCTTCCTACAGGGGCGGAAGCACTGAAGCTTTCTTT. As protein: CASSGSPSYRGGSTEAFF.

This clone was seen only once. This rearrangement joins TRBV7-2 to TRBJ2-7; 8 bases are a match to TRBD1. The V segment lost 3 bases and the J segment 3 bases; nucleotides outside the gene matches: 16. The CDR3 spans 18 residues. Germline CDR1 SGHTA, CDR2 FQGNSA. This chain's CDR3 is CASSFRTGTFSENYEQYF. CDR3 in DNA: TGTGCCAGCAGCTTCCGGACAGGGACCTTTTCGGAAAACTACGAGCAGTACTTC.

This sequence joins TRBV5-1 and TRBJ1-5; TRBD1 aligns across 8 bases. The CDR3 is 15 amino acids. Germline values: CDR1 SGHRS, CDR2 YFSETQ. With V trimmed by 5 bases and J by 6 bases, 10 bases remained unmatched. The CDR3 sequence: CASSLTGDLGQPQHF. Written as DNA, the CDR3 is TGCGCCAGCAGTTTGACAGGGGACCTGGGTCAGCCCCAGCATTTT.

The V gene is TRBV12-3 or TRBV12-4, the J gene TRBJ2-7; D gene unclear. The CDR3 is 11 amino acids. V lost 5 bases, J lost 5 bases, and 7 bases lay in between. The CDR3 bases are TGTGCCAGCAGTCGCGGAAACGAGCAGTACTTC. Translation gives CASSRGNEQYF.

The V and J genes are TRBV6-5 and TRBJ2-3; 8 bases fit TRBD1. The V segment lost 6 bases and the J segment 4 bases; nucleotides outside the gene matches: 3. Germline CDR1 MNHEY, CDR2 SVGAGI. CDR3 length equals 13 residues. The CDR3 DNA sequence: TGTGCCAGCAGCAGGGGGCAGGCAGATACGCAGTATTTT. This translates into CASSRGQADTQYF.

This chain connects TRBV4-2 to TRBJ1-1; D not resolved. Trimming left V 3 bases short and J 6 bases short, with 8 bases between. In germline, CDR1 is LGHNA, CDR2 YNFKEQ. CDR3 size: 12 residues. CDR3: CASSHGEAEAFF. The CDR3 DNA reads TGTGCCAGCAGCCATGGGGAGGCTGAAGCTTTCTTT.

This rearrangement joins TRBV29-1 to TRBJ2-7; 12 nucleotides line up with TRBD2. The CDR3 length is 13 residues. Trimming at V came to 4 bases and at J to 4 bases, leaving 2 bases not matched to a gene. Per the germline V gene, CDR1 is SQVTM and CDR2 is ANQGSEA. CDR3 DNA: TGCAGCGTTGTCACTAGCGGGAGGTACGAGCAGTACTTC. Translating it yields CSVVTSGRYEQYF.

The chain couples TRBV4-3 to TRBJ2-7, with 11 bases aligning to TRBD2. The CDR3 has 15 amino acids. The V and J ends lost 6 bases and 0 bases, in that order; junction bases with no gene match: 4. Germline CDR1 reads LGHNA; CDR2 reads YSLEER. CDR3 nucleotides: TGCGCCAGCAGTCAGACTAGCGGGGCCTCCTACGAGCAGTACTTC. Translating it yields CASSQTSGASYEQYF.

This chain links TRBV18 with TRBJ2-2; TRBD1 matches 7 bases. This CDR3 comprises 17 residues. Germline CDR1 KGHSH, CDR2 LQKENI. V dropped 3 bases and J dropped 0; count of bases not matched to a gene: 7. The CDR3 sequence is CASSPYAGTANTGELFF. For the CDR3, the DNA is TGTGCCAGCTCACCTTACGCCGGGACAGCGAACACCGGGGAGCTGTTTTTT.

The chain links TRBV5-1 to TRBJ1-1, with D possibly being TRBD1 (6 bases). CDR1 is SGHRS and CDR2 is YFSETQ in the germline V gene. V lost 0 bases, J lost 1 base, and 16 bases lay in between. This CDR3 region has 17 residues. The CDR3 is CASSLGRGGLGNTEAFF. DNA for the CDR3: TGCGCCAGCAGCTTGGGGCGCGGGGGGCTTGGGAACACTGAAGCTTTCTTT.

This sequence joins TRBV7-2 and TRBJ1-5; tentatively, D is TRBD1 (5 bases). The CDR3 is 13 amino acids. Germline CDR1 and CDR2: SGHTA and FQGNSA. The V end was cut by 5 bases, the J end by 6 bases, with 11 bases between. DNA for the CDR3: TGTGCCAGCAGCCCAGGGATGGTTCAGCCCCAGCATTTT. Amino acids: CASSPGMVQPQHF.

The chain employs TRBV29-1 and TRBJ2-3, with D perhaps matching TRBD1 (5 bases). Trimming stripped 7 bases from V and 6 bases from J, with 8 bases between. CDR1 is SQVTM, CDR2 ANQGSEA, per germline. The CDR3 runs to 10 residues. The CDR3 sequence: CSAQVDTQYF. The CDR3 coding sequence is TGCAGCGCACAGGTCGATACGCAGTATTTT.

For the CDR3, the DNA is TGTGCCATCAGCTTGGGACAGGGGGCGCAAGGCTACACCTTC. Protein: CAISLGQGAQGYTF. The chain combines TRBV10-3 with TRBJ1-2; TRBD1 agrees at 12 bases. Germline loops: CDR1 ENHRY, CDR2 SYGVKD. With V trimmed by 6 bases and J by 8 bases, 7 bases remained unmatched. The CDR3 contains 14 residues.

The V gene is TRBV30, the J gene TRBJ1-5; D ambiguous. V was clipped by 4 bases and J by 6 bases, with 16 bases between them. In germline, CDR1 is GTSNPN, CDR2 SVGIG (reference sequence). This CDR3 is built from 14 residues. The CDR3 is CAWNREGKSQPQHF. CDR3 DNA sequence: TGTGCCTGGAACCGGGAGGGTAAGAGTCAGCCCCAGCATTTT. Supplemented by reference TRBV30 and TRBJ1-5, the full variable domain reads SQTIHQWPATLVQPVGSPLSLECTVEGTSNPNLYWYRQAAGRGLQLLFYSVGIGQISSEVPQNLSASRPQDRQFILSSKKLLLSDSGFYLCAWNREGKSQPQHFGDGTRLSIL.

The chain combines TRBV30 with TRBJ1-2, with D possibly TRBD1 on 6 matching bases. CDR3 size: 11 residues. With 7 bases removed from V and 3 bases from J, the gap between germline ends came to 9 bases. CDR1 is GTSNPN and CDR2 is SVGIG in the germline V gene (reference sequence). The CDR3 DNA reads TGTGCCTCGGGGGCTTACTATGGCTACACCTTC. Translating gives CASGAYYGYTF.

The chain joins TRBV7-9 to TRBJ1-2; 8 bases fit TRBD1. Trimming removed 5 bases from V and 7 bases from J; junction bases left unmatched: 9. Looked up from germline, CDR1 is SEHNR and CDR2 is FQNEAQ (reference sequence). The CDR3 totals 14 residues. The CDR3 nucleotides read TGTGCCAGCAGCCGAGGACAGGGATTTATTGGCTACACCTTC. As protein: CASSRGQGFIGYTF.

The J gene is TRBJ2-1, the V gene TRBV6-6, with D maybe TRBD2 (5 bases). The CDR3 contains 14 residues. Germline assignment: CDR1 MNHNY and CDR2 SVGAGI (reference sequence). Between the trimmed V and J ends, which lost 3 bases and 8 bases, there was a span of 14 bases. Here the CDR3 reads CASSYQASFDEQFF. The DNA of the CDR3 is TGTGCCAGCAGTTATCAGGCTAGCTTCGATGAGCAGTTCTTC.